Presented here are 3 T cell receptor beta chains from one specimen sequenced in a study of identical twins. TCRdb reanalysed the 5' RACE reads using MiXCR and keeps one entry per CDR3 protein. Among about 890,000 distinct CDR3 sequences, 9% to 15% were seen once, and the ten largest hold around 1.5%. These data were also reused for a study on yellow fever vaccine responses in identical twins.

The sample consisted of PBMCs. All receptors derive from a woman aged 18-30 years in good health.

This clonotype was recorded many times. The chain combines TRBV20-1 with TRBJ2-7, with D maybe TRBD1 (6 bases). This CDR3 comprises 14 residues. CDR1 and CDR2 from the germline V gene are DFQATT and SNEGSKA (reference sequence). Trimming took off 1 base at V and 0 bases at J, with 10 bases between the two ends. CDR3 loop: CSARGQDNSYEQYV. CDR3 bases: TGCAGTGCTAGAGGACAGGACAACTCCTACGAGCAGTACGTC.

This clonotype showed up just a few times. The J gene is TRBJ2-5, the V gene TRBV15, with a possible D match to TRBD1 (6 bases). This CDR3 is built from 13 residues. CDR1 is LNHNV and CDR2 is YYDKDF in the germline V gene (reference sequence). V lost 9 bases, J lost 3 bases, and 14 bases lay in between. CDR3 loop: CATSLPGEETQYF. In DNA form, the CDR3 reads TGTGCCACTTCCCTGCCAGGGGAAGAGACCCAGTACTTC.

The genes are TRBV28 and TRBJ1-1; 8 bases agree with TRBD1. The germline V gene encodes CDR1 MDHEN and CDR2 SYDVKM. The J segment lost 5 bases and the V segment lost 6 bases, leaving 14 bases of the junction unmatched. The CDR3 is 16 amino acids. The CDR3 spells CASSYPGGLRSTEAFF. DNA of the CDR3: TGTGCCAGCAGCTATCCAGGGGGCTTAAGGTCTACTGAAGCTTTCTTT.